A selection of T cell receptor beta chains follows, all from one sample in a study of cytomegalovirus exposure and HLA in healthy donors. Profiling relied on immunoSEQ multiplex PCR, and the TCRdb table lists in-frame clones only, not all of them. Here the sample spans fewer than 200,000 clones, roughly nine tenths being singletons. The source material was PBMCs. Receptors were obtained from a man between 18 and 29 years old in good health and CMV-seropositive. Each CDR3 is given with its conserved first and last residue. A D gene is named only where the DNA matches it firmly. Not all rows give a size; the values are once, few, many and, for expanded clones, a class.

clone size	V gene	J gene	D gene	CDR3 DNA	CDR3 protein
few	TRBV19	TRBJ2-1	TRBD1	TGTGCCAGTAGTATCGGGACAGGGATCCACAATGAGCAGTTCTTC	CASSIGTGIHNEQFF
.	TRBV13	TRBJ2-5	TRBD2	TGTGCCAGCAGCTTATGGAAGCGGGAAGCGGGGGAGACCCAGTACTTC	CASSLWKREAGETQYF
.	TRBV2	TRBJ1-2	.	TGTGCCAGCAGTGAAGCCCAGGCCGATGGCTACACCTTC	CASSEAQADGYTF
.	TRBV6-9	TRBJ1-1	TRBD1	TGTGCCAGCAGCCCCCGGGACAGGGCAAGGACTGAAGCTTTCTTT	CASSPRDRARTEAFF
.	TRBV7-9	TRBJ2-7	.	TGTGCCAGCAGCTCTCGGGGCTACGAGCAGTACTTC	CASSSRGYEQYF
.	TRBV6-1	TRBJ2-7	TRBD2	TGTGCCAGCAGTGAAGCCCTAGCGGGAGGGACCTTC	CASSEALAGGTF
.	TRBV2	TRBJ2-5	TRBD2	TGTGCCACCCGGCGGGAGGTTGGAGAGACCCAGTACTTC	CATRREVGETQYF
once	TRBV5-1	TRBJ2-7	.	TGCGCCAGCAGCTTCTCGGAATCGTTAGGGAGGCGCGAGCAGTACTTC	CASSFSESLGRREQYF
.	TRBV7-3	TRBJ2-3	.	TGTGCCAGCAGCTTGAACCTTCATGCGGTAGTGGGCACAGATACGCAGTATTTT	CASSLNLHAVVGTDTQYF
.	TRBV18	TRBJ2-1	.	TGTGCCAGCTCACACGGACTGGGAGAATACAATGAGCAGTTCTTC	CASSHGLGEYNEQFF
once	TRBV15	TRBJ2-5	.	TGTGCCACCAGCAGAGATCTCCAGGGAGGAGAGACCCAGTACTTC	CATSRDLQGGETQYF
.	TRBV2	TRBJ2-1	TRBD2	TGTGCCAGCAACCCAGCGGGAGCGGGGACTGGATTTGATGAGCAGTTCTTC	CASNPAGAGTGFDEQFF
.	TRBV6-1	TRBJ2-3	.	TGTGCCAGCAGTATGCTTTTTAGCCGCACAGATACGCAGTATTTT	CASSMLFSRTDTQYF
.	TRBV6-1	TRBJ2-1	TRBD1	TGTGCCAGCAGTGAGGAGACAGGGAACAATGAGCAGTTCTTC	CASSEETGNNEQFF
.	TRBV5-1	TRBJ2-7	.	TGCGCCAGCAGCTTGGGGGTTGGACAGGAGGGCTACGAGCAGTACTTC	CASSLGVGQEGYEQYF
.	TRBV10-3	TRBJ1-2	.	TGTGCCATCAGTGGACAGACCAAGGAGTTCTATGGCTACACCTTC	CAISGQTKEFYGYTF
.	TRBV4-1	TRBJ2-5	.	TGCGCCAGCAGCCAAGGGCTAGCCCGGGAGACCCAGTACTTC	CASSQGLARETQYF
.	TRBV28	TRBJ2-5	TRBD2	TGTGCCGGACTAGCGGGAGGGTCCAAAGAGACCCAGTACTTC	CAGLAGGSKETQYF
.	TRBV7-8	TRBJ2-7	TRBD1	TGTGCCAGCAGCCCCCGGGACAGGGGCGAGCAGTACTTC	CASSPRDRGEQYF
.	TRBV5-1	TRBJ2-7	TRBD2	TGCGCCAGCAGCTTGGTACTAGCGGAGGCCTACGAGCAGTACTTC	CASSLVLAEAYEQYF
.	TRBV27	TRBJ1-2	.	TGTGCCAGCAGTTTATCTAGCGACTATGGCTACACCTTC	CASSLSSDYGYTF
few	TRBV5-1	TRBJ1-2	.	TGCGCCAGCAGCAGTGGGGCAGGGGAACGGTATGGCTACACCTTC	CASSSGAGERYGYTF
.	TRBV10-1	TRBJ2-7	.	TGCGCCAGCGTTTCTTTCAGGGACTACGAGCAGTACTTC	CASVSFRDYEQYF
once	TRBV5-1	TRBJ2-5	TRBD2	TGCGCTAGCAGCTTGGCGGGGGATGACGAGACCCAGTACTTC	CASSLAGDDETQYF
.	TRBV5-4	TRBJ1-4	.	TGTGCCAGCAGTTTTCAGGGGCAGTCGGGGGAAAAACTGTTTTTT	CASSFQGQSGEKLFF
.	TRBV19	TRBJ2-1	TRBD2	TGTGCCAGTAGTATGCTCGTGACTAGCGGGAGTGGCAATGAGCAGTTCTTC	CASSMLVTSGSGNEQFF
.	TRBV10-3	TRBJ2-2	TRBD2	TGTGCCATCAGTGAGAGATTGGGACTAGCGGGAGTCGGCGGGGAGCTGTTTTTT	CAISERLGLAGVGGELFF